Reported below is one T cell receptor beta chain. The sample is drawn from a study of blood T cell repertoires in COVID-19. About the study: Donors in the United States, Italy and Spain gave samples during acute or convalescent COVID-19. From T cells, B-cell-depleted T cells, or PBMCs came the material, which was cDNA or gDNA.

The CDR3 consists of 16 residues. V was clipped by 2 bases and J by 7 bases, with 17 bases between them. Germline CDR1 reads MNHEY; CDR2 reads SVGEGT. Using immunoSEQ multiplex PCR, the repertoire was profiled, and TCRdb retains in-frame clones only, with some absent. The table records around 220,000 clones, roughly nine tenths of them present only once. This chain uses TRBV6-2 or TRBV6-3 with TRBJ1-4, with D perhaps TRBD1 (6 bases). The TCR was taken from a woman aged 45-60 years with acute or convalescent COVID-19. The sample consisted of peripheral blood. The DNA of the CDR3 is TGTGCCAGCAGTTACCTCTCGGGGGGCCCTGGTGAAAAACTGTTTTTT. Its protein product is CASSYLSGGPGEKLFF.